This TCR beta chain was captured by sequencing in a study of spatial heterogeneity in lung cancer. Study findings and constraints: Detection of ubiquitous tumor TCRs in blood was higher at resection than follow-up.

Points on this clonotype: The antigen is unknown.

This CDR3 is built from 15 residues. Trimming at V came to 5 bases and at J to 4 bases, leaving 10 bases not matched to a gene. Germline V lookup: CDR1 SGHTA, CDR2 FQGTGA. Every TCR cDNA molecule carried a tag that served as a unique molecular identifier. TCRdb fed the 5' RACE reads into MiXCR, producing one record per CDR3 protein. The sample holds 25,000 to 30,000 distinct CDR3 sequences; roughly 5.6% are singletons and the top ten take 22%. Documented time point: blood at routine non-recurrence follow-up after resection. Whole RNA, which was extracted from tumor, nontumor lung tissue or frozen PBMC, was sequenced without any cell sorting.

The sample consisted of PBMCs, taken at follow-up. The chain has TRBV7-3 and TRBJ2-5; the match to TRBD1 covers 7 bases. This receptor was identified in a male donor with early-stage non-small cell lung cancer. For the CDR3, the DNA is TGTGCCAGCAGCGCCAACAGGGGTTTGACAGAGACCCAGTACTTC. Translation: CASSANRGLTETQYF.